Sequencing of this T cell receptor (beta chain) was carried out in a study of glioma-infiltrating T cells after dendritic cell vaccination. Study results and caveats: Higher TCR clonality did not directly relate to longer survival.

Up to about 2 ug genomic DNA was used for TCRB CDR3 amplification. Clones were sequenced by immunoSEQ multiplex PCR, and TCRdb holds only the in-frame ones, with some missing. This table holds some 90,000 clones, over 75% found once. V gave up 7 bases and J gave up 9 bases; unmatched junction bases: 5. This CDR3 comprises 13 residues. Germline CDR1 reads MGHDK; CDR2 reads SYGVNS. Remarks on this clone: Its antigen is still unknown.

Time point denoted: after dendritic cell vaccination, including at tumor progression/relapse. Selection required adequate fresh-frozen tumor tissue plus more than two years' survival data. This clonotype was obtained from a human donor with glioblastoma. The rearrangement links TRBV25-1 to TRBJ2-1; 11 bases fit TRBD2. Source: blood, taken after dendritic cell vaccination. In DNA, the CDR3 is TGTGCCAGCATTATAGCGGGAGGGAGTGAGCAGTTCTTC. Amino acids: CASIIAGGSEQFF.